This TCR beta chain was retrieved from a study of beta chain features in type 1 diabetes. The authors reverse transcribed all of the isolated RNA, so sequencing captured expressed TCRB transcripts. Generated by immunoSEQ multiplex PCR, the TCRdb table keeps only in-frame clones and is missing some. The sample has around 130,000 clones, 16% seen once. CDR1 is MNHEY and CDR2 is SMNVEV in the germline V gene (reference sequence). CDR3 length: 16 amino acids. Trimming shortened V by 0 bases and J by 5 bases, and 16 bases separated the two germline ends. Study findings and constraints: The naive, central memory and Treg TCRB repertoires looked more alike in patients than they did in healthy donors. In every one of the four CD4+ subsets, TCRB CDR3s were moderately but significantly shorter in Type 1 diabetes patients. The study notes PCR might favor shorter templates equally in patients and controls.

A remark on this clone: Its antigen is currently unknown. Since a much larger clone is just one base distant, this may be a read error.

The chain is built from TRBV27 and TRBJ1-2; D gene unclear. Sequencing was performed on central memory CD4+ T cells from blood. This TCR was sampled from a man younger than 40 with type 1 diabetes. The CDR3 region is CASSLSGAQLAYGYTF. In DNA form, the CDR3 reads TGTGCCAGCAGTTTATCGGGCGCTCAACTGGCGTATGGCTACACCTTC.